The 21 T cell receptor beta chains below come from one sample, sequenced in a study of shared clonotypes between healthy human individuals. The naive CD8 subset, CD45RO-negative cells positively selected for CCR7, excluded terminally differentiated effector memory CD45RA+ cells. TCRdb's table, derived via immunoSEQ multiplex PCR, lists solely in-frame clones and lacks some. The top ten hold about 1.1% of the sample, which has more than 2 million clones, just under 95% seen once. Sequencing was performed on naive CD8+ T cells sorted from blood. Source of these receptors: a man younger than 35 in good health.

V gene TRBV2 combines with J gene TRBJ2-1; D remains ambiguous. This CDR3 contains 13 residues. Trimming stripped 5 bases from V and 3 bases from J, with 8 bases between. Germline V CDR1 and CDR2: SNHLY, FYNNEI. The CDR3 sequence is CASSWSGYNEQFF. DNA of the CDR3: TGTGCCAGCAGTTGGTCCGGCTACAATGAGCAGTTCTTC.

Note on this clone: The sample has other DNA sequences that encode this CDR3 too. The chain links TRBV7-9 to TRBJ2-7; D unresolved. The V gene's germline CDR1 is SEHNR and CDR2 FQNEAQ (reference sequence). CDR3 length: 13 residues. The V and J ends lost 1 base and 1 base respectively, with 5 bases between them. CDR3 nucleotide sequence: TGTGCCAGCAGCTTAGGGGTATCCTACGAGCAGTACTTC. Residues: CASSLGVSYEQYF.

For the CDR3, the DNA is TGTGCCAGCACATGGGGCAGCAATGAGCAGTTCTTC. This gives the protein CASTWGSNEQFF. The V and J genes are TRBV2 and TRBJ2-1; perhaps TRBD1 as D (5 bases). The CDR3 has 12 amino acids. Germline V gives CDR1 SNHLY, CDR2 FYNNEI. V dropped 7 bases and J dropped 6 bases, with 10 bases sitting between them. Full variable domain (remainder filled in from reference TRBV2 and TRBJ2-1): EPEVTQTPSHQVTQMGQEVILRCVPISNHLYFYWYRQILGQKVEFLVSFYNNEISEKSEIFDDQFSVERPDGSNFTLKIRSTKLEDSAMYFCASTWGSNEQFFGPGTRLTVL.

This chain joins TRBV4-1 and TRBJ2-1, with a tentative D call TRBD1 (5 bases). The CDR3 is 14 amino acids. V lost 4 bases to trimming and J lost 3 bases, with 10 bases between them. Germline assignment: CDR1 MGHRA and CDR2 YSYEKL. CDR3 in amino acids: CASSPNRGYNEQFF. CDR3 sequence (DNA): TGCGCCAGCAGCCCGAATAGGGGCTACAATGAGCAGTTCTTC.

This chain uses TRBV10-2 with TRBJ1-2, with D maybe TRBD1 (5 bases). CDR1 and CDR2 from the germline V gene are WSHSY and SAAADI. Trimming removed 8 bases from V and 8 bases from J, with 9 bases in between. This CDR3 is built from 10 residues. The CDR3 DNA reads TGCGCCAGCTGGGGGGGAGGCTACACCTTC. It specifies CASWGGGYTF.

This chain connects TRBV6-5 to TRBJ2-5; D is unresolved. The CDR3 runs 14 residues. CDR1 and CDR2 from the germline V gene are MNHEY and SVGAGI. V was shortened by 0 bases and J by 5 bases, with 10 bases between the two germline ends. The CDR3 DNA follows: TGTGCCAGCAGTTACTCGAGTGGCGCGGAGACCCAGTACTTC. Translation gives CASSYSSGAETQYF.

The chain employs TRBV6-1 and TRBJ2-3; D is unclear. Germline CDR1 is MNHNS and CDR2 is SASEGT. The CDR3 covers 12 residues. V shed 5 bases and J shed 1 base, with 4 bases lying between them. CDR3 residues: CASSLGTDTQYF. In nucleotides, the CDR3 is TGTGCCAGCAGTCTCGGCACAGATACGCAGTATTTT.

The chain recombines TRBV5-4 with TRBJ1-1, with D perhaps TRBD1 (6 bases). This CDR3 is built from 12 residues. In germline, CDR1 is SGHNT, CDR2 YYREEE (reference sequence). The germline V and J ends were trimmed by 3 bases and 14 bases, with 17 bases remaining between them. CDR3: CASSWGGAEQFF. The CDR3 DNA follows: TGTGCCAGCAGCTGGGGGGGGGCCGAGCAGTTCTTT.

The rearrangement joins TRBV27 to TRBJ2-2, with a tentative D call TRBD2 (6 bases). There are 14 residues in the CDR3. Germline V lookup: CDR1 MNHEY, CDR2 SMNVEV (reference sequence). The germline V and J ends were trimmed by 2 bases and 6 bases, with 10 bases remaining between them. This chain's CDR3 is CASSLRWRAGELFF. The CDR3 DNA reads TGTGCCAGCAGTTTACGATGGAGGGCCGGGGAGCTGTTTTTT.

The chain recombines TRBV19 with TRBJ2-7; 8 positions match TRBD1. Looked up from germline, CDR1 is LNHDA and CDR2 is SQIVND (reference sequence). CDR3 length: 15 amino acids. V lost 6 bases and J lost 1; bases outside the gene matches: 8. CDR3 sequence reads: CASSPATGVSYEQYF. In nucleotides, the CDR3 is TGTGCCAGTAGCCCAGCGACAGGGGTATCCTACGAGCAGTACTTC.

This chain connects TRBV27 to TRBJ1-2; D unresolved. Germline CDR1 reads MNHEY; CDR2 reads SMNVEV (reference sequence). The CDR3 contains 15 residues. Trimming stripped 2 bases from V and 8 bases from J, with 18 bases between. The chain's CDR3 is CASSLGGVEGPGYTF. The DNA of the CDR3 is TGTGCCAGCAGTTTAGGTGGAGTTGAGGGCCCCGGCTACACCTTC.

This sequence joins TRBV30 and TRBJ1-3, with D unresolved. This CDR3 comprises 12 residues. Looked up from germline, CDR1 is GTSNPN and CDR2 is SVGIG (reference sequence). Trimming shortened V by 4 bases and J by 4 bases, and 8 bases separated the two germline ends. In DNA, the CDR3 is TGTGCCTGGACAGAGTCCGGAAACACCATATATTTT. This codes for CAWTESGNTIYF.

The chain employs TRBV6-6 and TRBJ2-7; 7 nucleotides align to TRBD2. The CDR3 has 14 residues. J lost 1 base, V lost 8 bases, and 8 bases had no gene match. The V gene's germline CDR1 is MNHNY and CDR2 SVGAGI (reference sequence). CDR3 protein: CASWDSGRSYEQYF. The CDR3 DNA is TGTGCCAGCTGGGATAGCGGGCGGTCCTACGAGCAGTACTTC.

The genes are TRBV28 and TRBJ1-2; no reliable D call. This CDR3 comprises 13 residues. The germline V gene encodes CDR1 MDHEN and CDR2 SYDVKM. Trimming shortened V by 2 bases and J by 4 bases, and 8 bases separated the two germline ends. CDR3 region: CASSLSRLYGYTF. The CDR3 DNA sequence: TGTGCCAGCAGTTTAAGCCGTCTCTATGGCTACACCTTC.

This chain links TRBV6-5 with TRBJ2-7; no definite D call. Per germline, CDR1 MNHEY and CDR2 SVGAGI. The CDR3 covers 13 residues. Between the trimmed V and J ends, which lost 5 bases and 6 bases, there was a span of 14 bases. For the CDR3, the DNA is TGTGCCAGCAGTCCCCGACCGTTAAGCGAGCAGTACTTC. It translates to CASSPRPLSEQYF.

V is TRBV5-5 and J is TRBJ2-7; D unresolved. Trimming took 4 bases from V and 5 from J, leaving 16 bases between them. The CDR3 loop spans 14 amino acids. CDR1 is SGHKS and CDR2 is YYEKEE in the germline V gene (reference sequence). CDR3 DNA: TGTGCCAGCAGCCCATTCCGGGCGCTTCACGAGCAGTACTTC. This encodes CASSPFRALHEQYF.

V usage is TRBV19 and J usage is TRBJ1-1; 9 bases are shared with TRBD1. The germline V gene encodes CDR1 LNHDA and CDR2 SQIVND (reference sequence). This CDR3 spans 19 amino acids. Losses at the gene ends were 3 bases for V and 1 base for J; bases not matched to a gene: 15. The chain's CDR3 is CASSIGPGTGSTQNTEAFF. In DNA form, the CDR3 reads TGTGCCAGTAGTATTGGTCCGGGGACAGGGTCGACTCAGAACACTGAAGCTTTCTTT.

In this sample, this clone turned up once. The chain is built from TRBV6-6 and TRBJ1-5; D not certain. CDR3 length: 15 residues. Trimming stripped 4 bases from V and 0 bases from J, with 10 bases between. From germline, CDR1 is MNHNY and CDR2 SVGAGI (reference sequence). CDR3: CASSFPGYSNQPQHF. The CDR3 DNA reads TGTGCCAGCAGTTTCCCGGGATATAGCAATCAGCCCCAGCATTTT.

This clone was counted once. This rearrangement joins TRBV7-9 to TRBJ2-1, with D perhaps TRBD2 (6 bases). The CDR3 totals 19 residues. Trimming took off 5 bases at V and 4 bases at J, with 27 bases between the two ends. The germline V gene has CDR1 SEHNR and CDR2 FQNEAQ (reference sequence). The CDR3: CASSPLWGESESIYNEQFF. The CDR3 bases are TGTGCCAGCAGCCCCCTATGGGGGGAGTCCGAGTCAATATACAATGAGCAGTTCTTC.

Worth noting for this clone: In the same sample, other DNA sequences code for this CDR3. The chain has TRBV30 and TRBJ2-2; D unresolved. Germline values: CDR1 GTSNPN, CDR2 SVGIG (reference sequence). The germline V and J ends were trimmed by 2 bases and 0 bases, with 4 bases remaining between them. This CDR3 is built from 13 residues. The DNA for the CDR3 is TGTGCCTGGAGTCTGACGAACACCGGGGAGCTGTTTTTT. This encodes CAWSLTNTGELFF.

The gene calls are TRBV12-5 and TRBJ2-1; D remains ambiguous. Germline V gene lookup returns CDR1 LGHNT and CDR2 FRNRAP. CDR3 length: 12 residues. Between the trimmed V and J ends, which lost 2 bases and 7 bases, there was a span of 6 bases. CDR3 region: CASGLWVNEQFF. The CDR3 DNA follows: TGTGCTAGTGGTTTGTGGGTTAATGAGCAGTTCTTC.